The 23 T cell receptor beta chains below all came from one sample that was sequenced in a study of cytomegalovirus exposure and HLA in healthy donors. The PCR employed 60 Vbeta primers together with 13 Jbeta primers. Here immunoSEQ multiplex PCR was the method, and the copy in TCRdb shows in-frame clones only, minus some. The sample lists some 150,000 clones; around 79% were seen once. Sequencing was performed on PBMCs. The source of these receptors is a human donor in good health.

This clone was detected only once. As DNA, the CDR3 is TGTGCCAGCAGCTTAAGTGGCGGACTAAGCCTTGAGCAGTACTTC. The encoded protein is CASSLSGGLSLEQYF. This sequence joins TRBV11-2 and TRBJ2-7; a possible D gene is TRBD2 (6 bases). CDR1 and CDR2 from the germline V gene are SGHAT and FQNNGV. V lost 2 bases and J lost 7, with 18 bases in between. The CDR3 covers 15 residues.

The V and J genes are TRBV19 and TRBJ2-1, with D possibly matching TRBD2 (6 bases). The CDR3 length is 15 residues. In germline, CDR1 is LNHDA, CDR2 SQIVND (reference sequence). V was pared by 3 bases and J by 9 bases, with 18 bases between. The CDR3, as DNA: TGTGCCAGTAGTATGGGGGGATTGTGGTTAAGTGAGCAGTTCTTC. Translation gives CASSMGGLWLSEQFF.

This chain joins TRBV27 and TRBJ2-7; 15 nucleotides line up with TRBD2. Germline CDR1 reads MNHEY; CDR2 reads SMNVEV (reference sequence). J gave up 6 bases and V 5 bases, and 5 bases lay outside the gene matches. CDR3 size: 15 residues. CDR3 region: CASSSGTSGRSEQYF. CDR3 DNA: TGTGCCAGCAGTAGTGGGACTAGCGGGAGGTCCGAGCAGTACTTC.

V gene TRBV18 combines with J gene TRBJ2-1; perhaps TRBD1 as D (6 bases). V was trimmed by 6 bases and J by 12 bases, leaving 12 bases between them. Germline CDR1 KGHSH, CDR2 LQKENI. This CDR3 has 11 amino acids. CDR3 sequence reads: CASSSGQMQFF. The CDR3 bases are TGTGCCAGCTCTTCAGGACAGATGCAGTTCTTC.

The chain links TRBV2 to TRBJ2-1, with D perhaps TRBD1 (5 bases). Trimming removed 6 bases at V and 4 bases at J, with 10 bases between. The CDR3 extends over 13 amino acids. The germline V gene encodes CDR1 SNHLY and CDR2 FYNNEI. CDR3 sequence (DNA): TGTGCCAGCAGCGTGACAGAATACAATGAGCAGTTCTTC. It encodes CASSVTEYNEQFF.

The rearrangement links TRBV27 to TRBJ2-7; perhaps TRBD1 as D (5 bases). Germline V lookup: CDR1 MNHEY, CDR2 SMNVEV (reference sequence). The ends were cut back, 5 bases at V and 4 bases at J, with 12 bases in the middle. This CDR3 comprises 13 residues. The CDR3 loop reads CASSPQTDYEQYF. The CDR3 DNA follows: TGTGCCAGCAGTCCCCAGACAGATTACGAGCAGTACTTC.

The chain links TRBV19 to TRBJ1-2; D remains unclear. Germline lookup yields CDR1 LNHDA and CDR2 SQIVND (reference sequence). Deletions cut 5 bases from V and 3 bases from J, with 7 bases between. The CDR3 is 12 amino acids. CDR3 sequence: CASSLRDYGYTF. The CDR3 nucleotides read TGTGCCAGTAGTCTCCGGGACTATGGCTACACCTTC.

CDR3 nucleotide sequence: TGTGCCAGCAGAGGGAGACAGGGACGTATCGGGGAGCTGTTTTTT. Residues: CASRGRQGRIGELFF. The chain uses TRBV6-6 and TRBJ2-2, with 7 bases lining up with TRBD1. Germline V lookup: CDR1 MNHNY, CDR2 SVGAGI (reference sequence). This CDR3 is 15 amino acids long. Trimming at V came to 6 bases and at J to 7 bases, leaving 11 bases not matched to a gene.

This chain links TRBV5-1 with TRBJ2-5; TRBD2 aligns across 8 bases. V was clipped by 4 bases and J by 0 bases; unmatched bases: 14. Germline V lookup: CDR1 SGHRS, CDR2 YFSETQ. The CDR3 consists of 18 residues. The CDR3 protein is CASSLGGGRGGYQETQYF. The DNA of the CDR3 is TGCGCCAGCAGCCTCGGGGGAGGTCGCGGGGGGTACCAAGAGACCCAGTACTTC.

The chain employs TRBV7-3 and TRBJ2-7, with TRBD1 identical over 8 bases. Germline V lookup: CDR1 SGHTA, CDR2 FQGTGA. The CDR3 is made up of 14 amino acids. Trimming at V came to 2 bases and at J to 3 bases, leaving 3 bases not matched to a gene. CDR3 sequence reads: CASSLGQGIYEQYF. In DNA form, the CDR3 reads TGTGCCAGCAGCTTAGGACAGGGAATCTACGAGCAGTACTTC. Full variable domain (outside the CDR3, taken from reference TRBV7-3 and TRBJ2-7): GAGVSQTPSNKVTEKGKYVELRCDPISGHTALYWYRQSLGQGPEFLIYFQGTGAADDSGLPNDRFFAVRPEGSVSTLKIQRTERGDSAVYLCASSLGQGIYEQYFGPGTRLTVT.

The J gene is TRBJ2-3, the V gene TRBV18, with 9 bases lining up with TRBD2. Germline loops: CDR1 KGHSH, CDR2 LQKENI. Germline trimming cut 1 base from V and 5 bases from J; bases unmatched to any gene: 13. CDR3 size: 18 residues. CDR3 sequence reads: CASSPLMRGGQVGDTQYF. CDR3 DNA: TGTGCCAGCTCACCACTGATGCGGGGGGGCCAGGTAGGAGATACGCAGTATTTT.

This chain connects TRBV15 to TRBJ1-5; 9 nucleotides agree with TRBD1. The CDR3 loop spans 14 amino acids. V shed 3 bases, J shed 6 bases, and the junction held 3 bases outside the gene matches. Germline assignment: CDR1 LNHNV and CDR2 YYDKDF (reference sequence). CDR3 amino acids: CATSSGTGTQPQHF. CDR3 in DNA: TGTGCCACCAGCAGTGGGACAGGGACTCAGCCCCAGCATTTT.

CDR3 loop: CAMPGNTIYF. CDR3 DNA sequence: TGTGCCATGCCCGGGAACACCATATATTTT. J is TRBJ1-3 and V is TRBV6-5, with D unresolved. The CDR3 totals 10 residues. Germline loops: CDR1 MNHEY, CDR2 SVGAGI. Between the trimmed V and J ends, which lost 10 bases and 7 bases, there was a span of 8 bases.

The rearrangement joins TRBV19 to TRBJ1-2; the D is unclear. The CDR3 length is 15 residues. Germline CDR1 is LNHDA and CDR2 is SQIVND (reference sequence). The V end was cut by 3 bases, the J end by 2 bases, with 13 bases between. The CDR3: CASSIKGRGNYGYTF. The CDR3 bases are TGTGCCAGTAGTATTAAAGGGAGAGGGAACTATGGCTACACCTTC. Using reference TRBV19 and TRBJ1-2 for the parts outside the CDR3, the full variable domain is DGGITQSPKYLFRKEGQNVTLSCEQNLNHDAMYWYRQDPGQGLRLIYYSQIVNDFQKGDIAEGYSVSREKKESFPLTVTSAQKNPTAFYLCASSIKGRGNYGYTFGSGTRLTVV.

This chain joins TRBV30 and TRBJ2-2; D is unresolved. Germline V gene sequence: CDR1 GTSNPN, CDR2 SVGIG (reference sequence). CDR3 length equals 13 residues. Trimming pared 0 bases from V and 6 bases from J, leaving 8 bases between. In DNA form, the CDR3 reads TGTGCCTGGAGTGTACTCGTGCCCGGGGAGCTGTTTTTT. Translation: CAWSVLVPGELFF.

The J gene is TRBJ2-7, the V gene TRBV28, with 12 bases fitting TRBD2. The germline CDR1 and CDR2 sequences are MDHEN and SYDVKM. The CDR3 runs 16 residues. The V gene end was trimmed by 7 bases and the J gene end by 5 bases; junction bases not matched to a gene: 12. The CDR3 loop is CASTPTLGLAGHEQYF. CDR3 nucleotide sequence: TGTGCCAGCACCCCAACCTTGGGACTAGCGGGCCACGAGCAGTACTTC.

DNA of the CDR3: TGTGCCTGGAGTGTATTTAGCGGGGCCGCAGATACGCAGTATTTT. Protein product: CAWSVFSGAADTQYF. The J gene is TRBJ2-3, the V gene TRBV30; 8 bases line up with TRBD2. Unmatched junction bases numbered 6, after V lost 0 bases and J lost 4 bases. Germline values: CDR1 GTSNPN, CDR2 SVGIG (reference sequence). The CDR3 is 15 residues long.

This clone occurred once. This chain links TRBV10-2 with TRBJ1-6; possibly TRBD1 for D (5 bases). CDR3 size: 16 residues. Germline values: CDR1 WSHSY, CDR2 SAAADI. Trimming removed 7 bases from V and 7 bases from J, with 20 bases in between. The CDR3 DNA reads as TGCGCCAGCATTAAATCAATGCGGACACAAAATTCACCCCTCCACTTT. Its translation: CASIKSMRTQNSPLHF.

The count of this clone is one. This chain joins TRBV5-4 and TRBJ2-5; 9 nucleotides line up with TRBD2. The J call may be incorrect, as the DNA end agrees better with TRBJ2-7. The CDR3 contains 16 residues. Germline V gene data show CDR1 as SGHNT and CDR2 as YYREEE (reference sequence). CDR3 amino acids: CASSLGGGARSYEQYF. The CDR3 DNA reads TGTGCCAGCAGCTTGGGCGGGGGGGCCAGAAGCTACGAGCAGTACTTC.

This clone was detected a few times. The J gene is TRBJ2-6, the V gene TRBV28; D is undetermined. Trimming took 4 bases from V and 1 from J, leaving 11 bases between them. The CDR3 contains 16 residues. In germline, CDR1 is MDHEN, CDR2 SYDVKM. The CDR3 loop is CASSSRSPSGANVLTF. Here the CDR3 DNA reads TGTGCCAGCAGTTCTCGTTCTCCTTCTGGGGCCAACGTCCTGACTTTC.

The CDR3 spells CASSLLQVAAFF. Written as DNA, the CDR3 is TGTGCCAGCAGCTTACTACAGGTGGCGGCTTTCTTT. The rearrangement uses TRBV5-4 and TRBJ1-1; weak D call: TRBD1 (5 bases). Trimming left V 2 bases short and J 11 bases short, with 13 bases between. Germline CDR1 is SGHNT and CDR2 is YYREEE (reference sequence). CDR3 size: 12 residues.

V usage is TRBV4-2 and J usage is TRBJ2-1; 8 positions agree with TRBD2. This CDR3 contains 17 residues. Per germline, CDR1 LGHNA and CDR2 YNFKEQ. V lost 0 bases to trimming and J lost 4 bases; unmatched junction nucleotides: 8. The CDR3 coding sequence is TGTGCCAGCAGCCAAGAGGGAGCTAGCGGGCGATACAATGAGCAGTTCTTC. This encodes CASSQEGASGRYNEQFF.

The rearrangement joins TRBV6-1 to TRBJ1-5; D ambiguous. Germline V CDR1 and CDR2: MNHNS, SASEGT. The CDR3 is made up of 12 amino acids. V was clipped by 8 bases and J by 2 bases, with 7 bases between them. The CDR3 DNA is TGTGCCAGCGTAGGAGGCAATCAGCCCCAGCATTTT. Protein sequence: CASVGGNQPQHF.